This T cell receptor (beta chain) was documented in a study of identifying expanded T cells in peripheral blood (dated by TCRdb to between 2019 and 2020). At the level of the whole study: Technical replicates were generated by sequencing separate aliquots of the same genomic DNA pool, and four replicates were compared pairwise. What the authors observed across the whole study: The authors expected that over much longer intervals, such as months to years, biological variance in healthy repertoires might increase even further. The binomial model flagged approximately 1.2 differentially abundant clones between technical replicates but 15 to 17 over around two weeks and approximately 18 over around four weeks. In all healthy donors, the variance in clone template counts between samples taken roughly two weeks apart rose significantly as total template count increased. Across all healthy-donor time intervals, the beta-binomial model significantly lowered both the number of clones called differentially abundant and the false-positive rate.

Relative to germline, V is 4 bases shorter and J is 0 bases shorter, with 10 bases between their ends. CDR1 LNHNV and CDR2 YYDKDF were looked up in the germline V gene (reference sequence). The CDR3 measures 15 amino acids from cysteine to phenylalanine. Only the CDR3 region is kept as DNA, spanning 45 bases read in frame from base 1. Points on this clone: Its antigen is currently not known. Base qualities are not recorded, but no much larger clone differs from it by a single base.

The immunoSEQ Assay, which uses bias-controlled multiplex PCR amplification of genomic DNA, was used to profile TCRbeta CDR3 regions. Under the source paper's analysis protocol: To quantify the absolute abundance of each unique TCRbeta CDR3 region, the sequences were collapsed and filtered. Differential abundance was tested with a binomial (Fisher-equivalent) model and with a beta-binomial model adding time-dependent variance fitted from healthy donors. Clones with fewer than 5 combined templates were excluded, and clones with Benjamini-Hochberg FDR below 0.01 were called differentially abundant. In the beta-binomial model, variance was expressed as a function of the total template count across the two samples, in the form v = (b*log(k)+a)^2. What TCRdb holds here is the immuneACCESS table cut down to in-frame rearrangements. Part of the clones is not present; checked against another copy, under half of the missing clones reflect an unresolved V gene, and the others are unexplained. For V, J and clone size, that table is used; D and trimming come from the DNA. For this sample the table gives about 83,000 clones, of which around 91% were detected only once. Of the sample, about 3% is held by the ten largest clones.

No immune events, such as infections, were documented for the healthy donors during the collection period. Time-dependent variance in a beta-binomial model of T-cell clone differential abundance was calibrated using healthy-donor blood repertoires as a training cohort. There were some 10 healthy donors in the training cohort, of whom 3 were female and 7 were male. Donor ages ranged from about 25 to 70 years, with an average of 43 years. Whole blood was collected from each healthy donor at three time points spaced 2 to 3 weeks apart and obtained from a commercial supplier. For immunosequencing, genomic DNA was extracted from whole blood that had not been sorted.

The TCR was taken from a person between 18 and 75 years old in good health. Source material: blood. The sequence joins TRBV15 to TRBJ1-5; a confident D gene designation cannot be given. The sequence in DNA is TGTGCCACCAGCACCAGAAAAAATAGCAATCAGCCCCAGCATTTT. Translated, it reads CATSTRKNSNQPQHF.